The source of this T cell receptor beta chain is a study of cytomegalovirus exposure and HLA in healthy donors. This clone has a handful of counts. Using immunoSEQ multiplex PCR, the repertoire was profiled, and TCRdb retains in-frame clones only, with some absent. The sample records 150,000 to 250,000 clones, approximately 80% being singletons. Sequencing used PBMCs. This receptor was taken from a woman aged 25-40 years in good health and CMV-seropositive.

CDR3 sequence (DNA): TGTGCCAGCAGTGAAGCCCCTCGGGGGTTCTCCGAGCAGTACTTC. It translates to CASSEAPRGFSEQYF. This sequence joins TRBV6-1 and TRBJ2-7, with D tentatively TRBD2 (6 bases). The CDR3 is made up of 15 amino acids. V lost 0 bases to trimming and J lost 6 bases, with 15 bases between them. The germline V gene encodes CDR1 MNHNS and CDR2 SASEGT.